This T cell receptor (beta chain) appears in the sequencing data of a study of memory CD4+ T cells and cytomegalovirus serostatus. Study information: Of the healthy Belgian adults, 9 were CMV seropositive and fewer than 30 seronegative.

Study observations and caveats: CMV serostatus prediction reached median AUC 0.95, or 0.91 with US-trained model. Each of approximately 73 CMV-associated TCRbeta sequences occurred in one to five individuals.

Single viable CD3+CD4+CD8-CD45RO+ cells were sorted as the memory CD4+ T cells. Trimming took off 0 bases at V and 9 bases at J, with 12 bases between the two ends. Germline V gives CDR1 KGHSH, CDR2 LQKENI. The CDR3 sequence is 14 residues long. In its sample, this clone was seen a few times. The target antigen is unknown. As processed by the authors: After removing out-of-frame reads, around 2 million distinct TCRbeta sequences remained. Only in-frame clones appear in the TCRdb table, and some are missing; sequencing was by immunoSEQ multiplex PCR. V, J and clone size are those of that table, while D and trimming were read from the DNA. The table shows about 82,000 clones, with less than 90% occurring only once.

The sample was memory CD4+ T cells from blood. The TCR comes from an adult in good health and CMV-seronegative. This chain connects TRBV18 to TRBJ1-5; no clear D gene. The CDR3 DNA reads as TGTGCCAGCTCACCACCCGCGGTTGTAGGGCCCCAGCATTTT. Translated: CASSPPAVVGPQHF.